The 5 T cell receptor beta chains below all came from one sample that was sequenced in a study of blood T cell repertoires in COVID-19. Clones were read by immunoSEQ multiplex PCR, and TCRdb kept only the in-frame ones, dropping some. The sample lists about 220,000 clones; 70% to 90% were seen once. Sequenced: peripheral blood. These receptors all come from a woman in her seventies with COVID-19, enrolled during active disease.

This chain links TRBV28 with TRBJ2-5; no clear D gene. CDR1 and CDR2 (germline): MDHEN, SYDVKM. V was clipped by 4 bases and J by 5 bases, with 14 bases between them. The CDR3 contains 14 residues. This CDR3 reads CASSSGSWVETQYF. In DNA, the CDR3 is TGTGCCAGCAGTTCAGGCAGTTGGGTGGAGACCCAGTACTTC.

The genes are TRBV28 and TRBJ1-4, with D perhaps matching TRBD1 (5 bases). Trimming left V 6 bases short and J 7 bases short, with 24 bases between. The CDR3 loop spans 17 amino acids. Per germline, CDR1 MDHEN and CDR2 SYDVKM. CDR3 loop: CASSRTTLTVSVEKLFF. The DNA of the CDR3 is TGTGCCAGCAGCAGAACGACATTGACAGTCTCAGTTGAAAAACTGTTTTTT.

The chain couples TRBV6-2 or TRBV6-3 to TRBJ2-2; D call uncertain. The CDR3 has 12 amino acids. V gave up 3 bases and J gave up 6 bases, with 5 bases separating them. CDR1 MNHEY and CDR2 SVGEGT come from the germline V gene. The CDR3, as DNA: TGTGCCAGCAGTTATAATCCCGGGGAGCTGTTTTTT. Its protein product is CASSYNPGELFF.

The chain combines TRBV24-1 with TRBJ1-2; TRBD1 matches 7 bases. The CDR3 runs to 14 residues. With 3 bases clipped from V and 8 bases from J, the junction kept 8 bases outside the gene matches. The germline V gene has CDR1 KGHDR and CDR2 SFDVKD. CDR3 in amino acids: CATSDAGGVEGYTF. In nucleotides, the CDR3 is TGTGCCACCAGTGATGCAGGGGGAGTAGAGGGCTACACCTTC.

J is TRBJ1-1 and V is TRBV4-3, with no clear D. This CDR3 contains 14 residues. V lost 3 bases, J lost 0 bases, and 8 bases lay in between. Germline V gene lookup returns CDR1 LGHNA and CDR2 YSLEER. CDR3 sequence (DNA): TGCGCCAGCAGCCATTACAGAATGAACACTGAAGCTTTCTTT. It specifies CASSHYRMNTEAFF.